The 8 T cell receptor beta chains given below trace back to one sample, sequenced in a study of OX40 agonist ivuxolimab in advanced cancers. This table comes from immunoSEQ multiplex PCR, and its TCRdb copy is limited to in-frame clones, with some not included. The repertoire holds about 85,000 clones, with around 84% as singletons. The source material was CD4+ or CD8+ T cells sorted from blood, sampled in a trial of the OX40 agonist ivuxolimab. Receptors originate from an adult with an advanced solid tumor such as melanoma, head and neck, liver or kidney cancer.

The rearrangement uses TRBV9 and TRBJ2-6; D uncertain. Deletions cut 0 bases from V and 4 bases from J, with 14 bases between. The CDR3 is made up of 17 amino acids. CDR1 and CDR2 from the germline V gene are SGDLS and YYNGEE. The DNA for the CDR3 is TGTGCCAGCAGCGTAGTTGGCCTAAGCTACGGGGCCAACGTCCTGACTTTC. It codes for CASSVVGLSYGANVLTF. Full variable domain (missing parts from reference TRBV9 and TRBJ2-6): DSGVTQTPKHLITATGQRVTLRCSPRSGDLSVYWYQQSLDQGLQFLIQYYNGEERAKGNILERFSAQQFPDLHSELNLSSLELGDSALYFCASSVVGLSYGANVLTFGAGSRLTVL.

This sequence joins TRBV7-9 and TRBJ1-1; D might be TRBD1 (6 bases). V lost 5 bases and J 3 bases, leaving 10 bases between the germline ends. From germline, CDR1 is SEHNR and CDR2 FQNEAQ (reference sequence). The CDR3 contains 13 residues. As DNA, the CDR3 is TGTGCCAGCAGCACAAACAGGGACACTGAAGCTTTCTTT. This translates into CASSTNRDTEAFF.

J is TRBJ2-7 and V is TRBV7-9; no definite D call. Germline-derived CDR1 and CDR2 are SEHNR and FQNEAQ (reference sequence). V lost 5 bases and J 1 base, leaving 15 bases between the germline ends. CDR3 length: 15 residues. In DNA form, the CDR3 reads TGTGCCAGCAGCCATCACGGAAGTGAGTCCTACGAGCAGTACGTC. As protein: CASSHHGSESYEQYV.

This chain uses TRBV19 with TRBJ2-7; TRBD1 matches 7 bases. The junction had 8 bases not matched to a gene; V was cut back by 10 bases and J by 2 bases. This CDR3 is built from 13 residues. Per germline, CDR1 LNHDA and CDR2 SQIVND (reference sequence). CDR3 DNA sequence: TGTGCCACGCGCCCGGGACAGACCTACGAGCAGTACTTC. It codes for CATRPGQTYEQYF.

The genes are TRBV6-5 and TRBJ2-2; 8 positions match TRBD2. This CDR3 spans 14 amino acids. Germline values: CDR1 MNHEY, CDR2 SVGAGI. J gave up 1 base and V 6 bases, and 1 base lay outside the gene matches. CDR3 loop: CASSSGGNTGELFF. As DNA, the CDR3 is TGTGCCAGCAGCAGCGGGGGGAACACCGGGGAGCTGTTTTTT.

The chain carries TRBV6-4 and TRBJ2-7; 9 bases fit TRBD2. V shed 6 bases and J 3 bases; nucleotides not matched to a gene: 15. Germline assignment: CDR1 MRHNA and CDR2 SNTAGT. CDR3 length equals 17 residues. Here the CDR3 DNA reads TGTGCCAGCAGGTCTCCTTCGACCCGGCGGGAGGGCTACGAGCAGTACGTC. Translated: CASRSPSTRREGYEQYV.

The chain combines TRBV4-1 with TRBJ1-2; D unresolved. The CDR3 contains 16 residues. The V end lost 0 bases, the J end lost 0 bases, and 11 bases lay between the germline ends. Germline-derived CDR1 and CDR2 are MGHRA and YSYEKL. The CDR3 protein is CASSQDRAGANYGYTF. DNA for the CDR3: TGCGCCAGCAGCCAAGATCGGGCAGGAGCTAACTATGGCTACACCTTC.

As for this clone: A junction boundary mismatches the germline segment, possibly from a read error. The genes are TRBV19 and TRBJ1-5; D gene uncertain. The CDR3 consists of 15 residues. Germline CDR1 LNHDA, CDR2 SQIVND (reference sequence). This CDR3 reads CASRIAGNSNQPQHF. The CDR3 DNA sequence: TGTGCCAGTAGAATAGCGGGGAACAGCAATCAGCCCCAGCATTTT.